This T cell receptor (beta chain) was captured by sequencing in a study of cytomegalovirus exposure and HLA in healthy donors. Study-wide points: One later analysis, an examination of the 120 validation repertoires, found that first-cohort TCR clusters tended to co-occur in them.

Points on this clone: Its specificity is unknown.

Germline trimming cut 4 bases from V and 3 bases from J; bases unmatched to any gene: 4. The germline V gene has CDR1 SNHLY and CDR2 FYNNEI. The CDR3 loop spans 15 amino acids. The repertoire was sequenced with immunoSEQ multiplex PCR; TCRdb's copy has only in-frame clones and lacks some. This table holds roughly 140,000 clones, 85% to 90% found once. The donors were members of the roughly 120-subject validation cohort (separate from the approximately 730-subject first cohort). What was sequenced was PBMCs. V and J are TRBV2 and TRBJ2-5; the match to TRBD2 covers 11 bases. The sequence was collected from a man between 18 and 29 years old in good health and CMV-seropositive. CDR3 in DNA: TGTGCCAGCAGTGTTGGGACTAGCGGAGAAGAGACCCAGTACTTC. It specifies CASSVGTSGEETQYF.